A selection of T cell receptor beta chains follows, all from one sample in a study of shared clonotypes between healthy human individuals. The table came from immunoSEQ multiplex PCR; TCRdb's copy has only in-frame clones and leaves some out. The sample has 1,100,000 or so clones, 70% to 80% seen once. Sequencing input: memory CD4+ T cells from PBMCs. The receptor source for this set is a man between 18 and 29 years old in good health. Some clones in this sample may be carry-over from other donors' samples. CDR3s include the opening cysteine and the closing phenylalanine or tryptophan. D genes are given only for firm matches. Clone size is stated in some rows and not others, as once, few, many or a class when expanded.

D | J | size | V | CDR3 | DNA
TRBD1 | TRBJ1-4 | NA | TRBV4-1 | CASSGTANEKLFF | TGCGCCAGCAGTGGGACAGCCAATGAAAAACTGTTTTTT
TRBD2 | TRBJ2-1 | few | TRBV30 | CAWSVLAGTYDEQFF | TGTGCCTGGAGTGTCCTAGCGGGGACGTACGATGAGCAGTTCTTC
NA | TRBJ2-1 | NA | TRBV7-9 | CASSFGPGEQFF | TGTGCCAGCAGCTTCGGACCGGGTGAGCAGTTCTTC
NA | TRBJ2-1 | NA | TRBV11-3 | CASSLGPAAGSNNEQFF | TGTGCCAGCAGCTTAGGGCCGGCCGCGGGATCGAACAATGAGCAGTTCTTC
TRBD2 | TRBJ2-3 | NA | TRBV5-1 | CASSLPAGATDTQYF | TGCGCCAGCAGCTTGCCGGCGGGAGCAACAGATACGCAGTATTTT
NA | TRBJ1-3 | NA | TRBV7-9 | CASSSRGVTGNTIYF | TGTGCCAGCAGCTCTCGTGGGGTTACTGGAAACACCATATATTTT
NA | TRBJ2-5 | few | TRBV15 | CATSRDAETQYF | TGTGCCACCAGCAGAGACGCGGAGACCCAGTACTTC
TRBD2 | TRBJ2-1 | NA | TRBV2 | CASSVQAGPYNEQFF | TGTGCCAGCAGTGTTCAAGCGGGACCCTACAATGAGCAGTTCTTC
NA | TRBJ2-3 | once | TRBV27 | CASSLRTRTDTQYF | TGTGCCAGCAGTTTACGGACCCGCACAGATACGCAGTATTTT
NA | TRBJ1-5 | NA | TRBV5-1 | CASSLDGNQPQHF | TGCGCCAGCAGCTTGGACGGAAATCAGCCCCAGCATTTT
NA | TRBJ1-1 | NA | TRBV28 | CASSLRGTEAFF | TGTGCCAGCAGTTTGAGGGGAACTGAAGCTTTCTTT
TRBD2 | TRBJ2-1 | NA | TRBV11-1 | CASSLRLAGLGGDEQFF | TGTGCCAGCAGCTTACGACTAGCGGGATTAGGAGGCGATGAGCAGTTCTTC
NA | TRBJ1-2 | NA | TRBV6-1 | CASREGGFGYGYTF | TGTGCCAGCAGAGAAGGGGGGTTTGGTTATGGCTACACCTTC
NA | TRBJ1-5 | NA | TRBV6-5 | CASSYSSGANQPQHF | TGTGCCAGCAGTTACTCATCAGGGGCAAATCAGCCCCAGCATTTT
TRBD1 | TRBJ1-5 | NA | TRBV30 | CAWSRDRRNQPQHF | TGTGCCTGGAGCCGGGACAGAAGAAATCAGCCCCAGCATTTT
TRBD2 | TRBJ2-7 | NA | TRBV28 | CASSPSGRTIYEQYF | TGTGCCAGCAGCCCTAGCGGGAGGACCATTTACGAGCAGTACTTC
TRBD2 | TRBJ2-6 | once | TRBV5-4 | CASSSGLADLPYSGANVLTF | TGTGCCAGCAGCTCTGGACTAGCTGACCTCCCTTACTCTGGGGCCAACGTCCTGACTTTC
NA | TRBJ1-2 | NA | TRBV27 | CASSLKGPLYGYTF | TGTGCCAGCAGTCTCAAAGGACCTCTCTATGGCTACACCTTC
TRBD1 | TRBJ2-1 | NA | TRBV6-1 | CASSARDRGNEQFF | TGTGCCAGCAGTGCCCGGGACAGGGGTAATGAGCAGTTCTTC
NA | TRBJ1-4 | NA | TRBV7-9 | CASSVRGADEKLFF | TGTGCCAGCAGCGTCAGGGGAGCCGATGAAAAACTGTTTTTT
NA | TRBJ2-2 | NA | TRBV7-3 | CASSFLGAPNTGELFF | TGTGCCAGCAGCTTCTTGGGGGCCCCGAACACCGGGGAGCTGTTTTTT
NA | TRBJ2-6 | NA | TRBV7-3 | CASSPAGGRGANVLTF | TGTGCCAGCAGCCCCGCCGGGGGGCGTGGGGCCAACGTCCTGACTTTC
NA | TRBJ1-1 | NA | TRBV10-3 | CAIRDDGNTEAFF | TGTGCCATCAGGGATGACGGGAACACTGAAGCTTTCTTT
TRBD1 | TRBJ1-5 | NA | TRBV30 | CAWKLQGDYQPQHF | TGTGCCTGGAAACTTCAGGGGGATTATCAGCCCCAGCATTTT
NA | TRBJ1-5 | NA | TRBV6-6 | CASSYLGTHQPQHF | TGTGCCAGCAGTTACCTCGGGACCCATCAGCCCCAGCATTTT
TRBD2 | TRBJ2-5 | NA | TRBV11-2 | CASSPGLAGVRETQYF | TGTGCCAGCAGCCCAGGACTAGCGGGAGTGCGGGAGACCCAGTACTTC
NA | TRBJ2-3 | NA | TRBV28 | CASSFLQGQNTQYF | TGTGCCAGCAGTTTTCTCCAGGGGCAAAATACGCAGTATTTT
NA | TRBJ1-5 | once | TRBV6-6 | CASRPGTQNSNQPQHF | TGTGCCAGCAGACCCGGGACACAAAATAGCAATCAGCCCCAGCATTTT
TRBD1 | TRBJ2-3 | once | TRBV6-4 | CASSTTGGDTDTQYF | TGTGCCAGCAGTACGACAGGGGGCGACACAGATACGCAGTATTTT
NA | TRBJ2-2 | NA | TRBV6-5 | CASRPSYTGELFF | TGTGCCAGCCGTCCCTCTTACACCGGGGAGCTGTTTTTT
TRBD2 | TRBJ2-3 | once | TRBV7-9 | CASSLTGGPGDTQYF | TGTGCCAGCAGCTTGACGGGAGGGCCGGGGGATACGCAGTATTTT
NA | TRBJ2-4 | NA | TRBV6-1 | CASSGRGKNIQYF | TGTGCCAGCTCCGGACGGGGCAAAAACATTCAGTACTTC
TRBD2 | TRBJ2-3 | NA | TRBV9 | CASSEPKKEREGTDTQYF | TGTGCCAGCAGCGAACCCAAGAAGGAGCGGGAGGGGACAGATACGCAGTATTTT
TRBD2 | TRBJ2-5 | NA | TRBV29-1 | CSVLSGEETQYF | TGCAGCGTTCTGAGCGGGGAAGAGACCCAGTACTTC
TRBD1 | TRBJ1-2 | NA | TRBV27 | CASSPPGTGNYGYTF | TGTGCCAGCAGTCCCCCCGGGACAGGGAACTATGGCTACACCTTC
TRBD1 | TRBJ2-7 | NA | TRBV7-2 | CASSFQGQAVYEQYF | TGTGCCAGCAGCTTTCAGGGACAGGCGGTCTACGAGCAGTACTTC
NA | TRBJ1-2 | once | TRBV5-1 | CASSSPGSPTNYGYTF | TGCGCCAGCAGCTCCCCCGGTTCCCCCACTAACTATGGCTACACCTTC
NA | TRBJ2-6 | NA | TRBV6-1 | CASTSSGANVLTF | TGTGCCAGCACCAGCTCTGGGGCCAACGTCCTGACTTTC
NA | TRBJ2-2 | few | TRBV12-2 | CASRLARRSRTGELFF | TGTGCAAGTCGCTTAGCGCGGCGTTCTCGCACCGGGGAGCTGTTTTTT